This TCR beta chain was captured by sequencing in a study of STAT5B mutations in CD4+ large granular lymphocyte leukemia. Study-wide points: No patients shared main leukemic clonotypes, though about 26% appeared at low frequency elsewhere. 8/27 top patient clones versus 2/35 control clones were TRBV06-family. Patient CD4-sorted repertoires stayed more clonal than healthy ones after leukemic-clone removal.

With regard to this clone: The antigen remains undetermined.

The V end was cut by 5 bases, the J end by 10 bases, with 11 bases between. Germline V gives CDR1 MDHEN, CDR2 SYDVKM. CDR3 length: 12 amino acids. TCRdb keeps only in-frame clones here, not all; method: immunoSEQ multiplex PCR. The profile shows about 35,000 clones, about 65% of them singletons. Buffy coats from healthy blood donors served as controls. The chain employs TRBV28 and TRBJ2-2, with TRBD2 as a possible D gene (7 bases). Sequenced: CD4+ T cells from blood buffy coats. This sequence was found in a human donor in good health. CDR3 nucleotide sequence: TGTGCCAGCAGTACGGGGGGCGCGGAGCTGTTTTTT. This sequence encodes CASSTGGAELFF.